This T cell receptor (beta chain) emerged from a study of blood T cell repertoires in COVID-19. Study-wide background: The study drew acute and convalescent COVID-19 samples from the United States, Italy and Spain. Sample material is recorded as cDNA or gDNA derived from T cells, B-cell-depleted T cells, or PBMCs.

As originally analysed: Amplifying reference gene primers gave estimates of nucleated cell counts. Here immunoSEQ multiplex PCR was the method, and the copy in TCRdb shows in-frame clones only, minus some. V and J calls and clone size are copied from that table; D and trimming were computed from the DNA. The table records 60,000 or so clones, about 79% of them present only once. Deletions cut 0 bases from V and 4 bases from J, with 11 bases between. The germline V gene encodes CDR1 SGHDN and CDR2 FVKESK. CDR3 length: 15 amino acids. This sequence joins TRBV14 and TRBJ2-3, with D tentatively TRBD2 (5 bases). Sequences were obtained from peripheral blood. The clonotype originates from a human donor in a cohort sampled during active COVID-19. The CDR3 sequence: CASSQDWLASDTQYF. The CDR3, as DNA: TGTGCCAGCAGCCAAGACTGGCTAGCCTCAGATACGCAGTATTTT.